The 17 T cell receptor beta chains listed next were all sequenced from one sample in a study of CD8 T cells in ankylosing spondylitis. For these receptors, no antigen is known. Notes on the study in general: There was a TCR beta motif, made of fewer than 10 highly homologous variants, that appeared characteristic of ankylosing spondylitis blood.

TCRdb re-analysed the 5' RACE reads in MiXCR, keeping a single row per CDR3 protein. The sample includes about 220,000 distinct CDR3 sequences, approximately 7.4% seen only once; the top ten take approximately 14%. Sequenced input: blood, either unsorted or a sorted T cell fraction (not recorded which). The origin of the receptors is a male donor with ankylosing spondylitis.

This clonotype occurred many times. V usage is TRBV14 and J usage is TRBJ1-1; a possible D gene is TRBD1 (5 bases). The CDR3 spans 17 residues. The germline V gene has CDR1 SGHDN and CDR2 FVKESK. V was cut by 4 bases and J by 4 bases, with 22 bases left in between. This chain's CDR3 is CASSPSLRGVGGTEAFF. CDR3 sequence (DNA): TGTGCCAGCAGCCCGAGCCTTCGGGGGGTCGGCGGCACTGAAGCTTTCTTT.

This clonotype was detected many times. The chain couples TRBV6-1 to TRBJ1-3; D gene unclear. Germline loops: CDR1 MNHNS, CDR2 SASEGT. Trimming pared 2 bases from V and 0 bases from J, leaving 8 bases between. This CDR3 comprises 15 residues. In DNA form, the CDR3 reads TGTGCCAGCAGTGAAAAGCGAAGCTCTGGAAACACCATATATTTT. Translation gives CASSEKRSSGNTIYF.

The genes are TRBV19 and TRBJ2-7; tentatively, D is TRBD1 (5 bases). CDR3 size: 14 residues. Trimming shortened V by 6 bases and J by 2 bases, and 14 bases separated the two germline ends. Germline assignment: CDR1 LNHDA and CDR2 SQIVND (reference sequence). In DNA, the CDR3 is TGTGCCAGTAGCCCGACGGTCAGGGCCTACGAGCAGTACTTC. Its protein is CASSPTVRAYEQYF.

There are many counts of this clonotype. The V and J genes are TRBV4-2 and TRBJ1-2; 8 bases align to TRBD1. V dropped 2 bases and J dropped 8; count of bases not matched to a gene: 7. The CDR3 runs to 14 residues. Germline CDR1 is LGHNA and CDR2 is YNFKEQ. The CDR3 DNA reads TGTGCCAGCAGCCAACCTGCGGCAGGGGGCGGCTACACCTTC. It encodes CASSQPAAGGGYTF.

This clonotype was observed a handful of times. V usage is TRBV9 and J usage is TRBJ1-5; D gene ambiguous. Looked up from germline, CDR1 is SGDLS and CDR2 is YYNGEE. V was pared by 4 bases and J by 3 bases, with 11 bases between. This CDR3 has 14 amino acids. The CDR3 nucleotides read TGTGCCAGCAGCAAGGACGGATACAATCAGCCCCAGCATTTT. Translated, it gives CASSKDGYNQPQHF.

CDR3 DNA: TGTGCCAGCAGCTTAGTACCGGGGAATGAGCAGTTCTTC. The encoded protein is CASSLVPGNEQFF. The chain is built from TRBV7-2 and TRBJ2-1; D is perhaps TRBD2 (5 bases). The germline gives CDR1 SGHTA, CDR2 FQGNSA. The CDR3 has 13 amino acids. Trimming pared 1 base from V and 7 bases from J, leaving 8 bases between.

This clonotype has only a few counts. The gene calls are TRBV5-6 and TRBJ2-7; 12 bases agree with TRBD1. The germline CDR1 and CDR2 sequences are SGHDT and YYEEEE. CDR3 size: 17 residues. V was clipped by 0 bases and J by 3 bases; unmatched bases: 7. This CDR3 is CASSLGGQGAVIYEQYF. CDR3 DNA: TGTGCCAGCAGCTTGGGGGGACAGGGGGCTGTCATCTACGAGCAGTACTTC.

In this sample, this clonotype turned up many times. This chain uses TRBV9 with TRBJ1-3; unclear D gene. V was clipped by 0 bases and J by 2 bases, with 6 bases between them. This CDR3 is built from 14 residues. In germline, CDR1 is SGDLS, CDR2 YYNGEE. The CDR3 is CASSVGWTGNTIYF. The CDR3 region has the DNA TGTGCCAGCAGCGTAGGCTGGACTGGAAACACCATATATTTT.

This clonotype showed up many times. The J gene is TRBJ2-3, the V gene TRBV10-3; TRBD2 might be the D (5 bases). The CDR3 is made up of 14 amino acids. V was clipped by 6 bases and J by 0 bases, with 10 bases between them. Germline V CDR1 and CDR2: ENHRY, SYGVKD. The CDR3 protein is CAIRSTRSTDTQYF. In DNA form, the CDR3 reads TGTGCCATCAGGTCAACTAGAAGCACAGATACGCAGTATTTT.

V gene TRBV6-1 combines with J gene TRBJ2-3; D gene uncertain. The CDR3 extends over 14 amino acids. The germline V and J ends were trimmed by 2 bases and 0 bases, with 6 bases remaining between them. Germline assignment: CDR1 MNHNS and CDR2 SASEGT. CDR3 loop: CASSEWSSTDTQYF. Here the CDR3 DNA reads TGTGCCAGCAGTGAATGGTCTAGCACAGATACGCAGTATTTT.

This clonotype was recorded at least ten times. The chain employs TRBV20-1 and TRBJ2-1, with a possible D match to TRBD2 (6 bases). V lost 6 bases and J lost 3, with 15 bases in between. Germline CDR1 reads DFQATT; CDR2 reads SNEGSKA (reference sequence). The CDR3 extends over 14 amino acids. The CDR3 nucleotides read TGCAGTGCCACGTCGGGCGGGAACTACAATGAGCAGTTCTTC. Translation: CSATSGGNYNEQFF.

This chain links TRBV7-9 with TRBJ2-5, with D uncertain. This CDR3 contains 13 residues. CDR1 is SEHNR and CDR2 is FQNEAQ in the germline V gene (reference sequence). The V end lost 5 bases, the J end lost 5 bases, and 12 bases lay between the germline ends. The CDR3 DNA reads as TGTGCCAGCAGCAAGCCCTTTTACGAGACCCAGTACTTC. This encodes CASSKPFYETQYF. Variable domain in full (rest from reference TRBV7-9 and TRBJ2-5): DTGVSQNPRHKITKRGQNVTFRCDPISEHNRLYWYRQTLGQGPEFLTYFQNEAQLEKSRLLSDRFSAERPKGSFSTLEIQRTEQGDSAMYLCASSKPFYETQYFGPGTRLLVL.

Many counts were recorded for this clonotype. The gene calls are TRBV20-1 and TRBJ2-2; 7 positions match TRBD1. Trimming took 3 bases from V and 4 from J; bases not matched to a gene: 11. From germline, CDR1 is DFQATT and CDR2 SNEGSKA (reference sequence). CDR3 length: 16 residues. Here the CDR3 reads CSASWEGGSGTGELFF. The CDR3 coding sequence is TGCAGTGCTAGCTGGGAAGGGGGCAGCGGCACCGGGGAGCTGTTTTTT.

In its sample, this clonotype was seen many times. V is TRBV6-1 and J is TRBJ1-6, with TRBD1 identical over 7 bases. Germline V lookup: CDR1 MNHNS, CDR2 SASEGT. The V segment lost 6 bases and the J segment 9 bases; nucleotides outside the gene matches: 8. The CDR3 extends over 14 amino acids. CDR3 in amino acids: CASSQTGDFSPLHF. The CDR3 DNA follows: TGTGCCAGCAGCCAAACAGGGGATTTTTCACCCCTCCACTTT.

This clonotype has a count of ten or more. The rearrangement links TRBV4-3 to TRBJ2-7; D is unclear. The CDR3 length is 15 residues. Germline assignment: CDR1 LGHNA and CDR2 YSLEER. The V gene lost 0 bases and the J gene lost 2 bases, with 11 bases spanning the gap. In DNA, the CDR3 is TGCGCCAGCAGCCAAGATACAATCGGGCCCTACGAGCAGTACTTC. Residues: CASSQDTIGPYEQYF.

This clonotype was seen only once. A much more abundant neighbour one base away suggests this may be a read error. J is TRBJ2-1 and V is TRBV29-1; TRBD2 agrees at 14 bases. The CDR3 has 13 residues. Unmatched junction bases numbered 5, after V lost 7 bases and J lost 9 bases. Germline CDR1 and CDR2: SQVTM and ANQGSEA. The DNA of the CDR3 is TGCAGCGCGACTAGCGGGAGGGACACTGAGCAGTTCTTC. Amino acids: CSATSGRDTEQFF.

This clonotype has a count of ten or more. V usage is TRBV9 and J usage is TRBJ2-1, with unresolved D. There are 13 residues in the CDR3. Germline CDR1 SGDLS, CDR2 YYNGEE. Trimming removed 3 bases at V and 10 bases at J, with 14 bases between. CDR3 nucleotides: TGTGCCAGCAGCGCCTCGGGTTTATTAGAGCAGTTCTTC. Amino acids: CASSASGLLEQFF.